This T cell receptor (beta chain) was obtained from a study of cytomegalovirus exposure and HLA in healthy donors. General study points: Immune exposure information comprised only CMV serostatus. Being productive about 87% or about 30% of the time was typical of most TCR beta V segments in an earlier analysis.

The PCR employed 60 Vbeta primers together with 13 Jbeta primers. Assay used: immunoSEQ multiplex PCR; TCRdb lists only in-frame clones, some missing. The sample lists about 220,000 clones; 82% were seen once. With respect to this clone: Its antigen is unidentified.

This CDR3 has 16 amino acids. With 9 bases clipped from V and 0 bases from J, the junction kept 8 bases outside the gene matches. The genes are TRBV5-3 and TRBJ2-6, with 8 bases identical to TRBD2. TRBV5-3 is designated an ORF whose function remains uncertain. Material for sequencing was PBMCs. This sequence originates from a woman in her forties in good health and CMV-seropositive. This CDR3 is CAKGLLADSGANVLTF. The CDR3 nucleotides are TGTGCCAAAGGTCTACTAGCGGACTCTGGGGCCAACGTCCTGACTTTC.